This TCR beta chain was recorded in a study of shared clonotypes between healthy human individuals. Study observations and caveats: When naive CD4 clonotypes were compared across a handful of donors, around 5% were shared.

As regards this clone: The antigen remains undetermined.

Some clones are missing from TCRdb's copy, which holds only in-frame ones; the method was immunoSEQ multiplex PCR. The sample records 2 million to 2.5 million clones, 93% being singletons. This CDR3 comprises 13 residues. Per germline, CDR1 MDHEN and CDR2 SYDVKM. V dropped 5 bases and J dropped 5 bases, with 12 bases sitting between them. Material for sequencing was naive CD4+ T cells from PBMCs. This sample's subset: CD45RA+ positively selected. V usage is TRBV28 and J usage is TRBJ1-2; D is perhaps TRBD1 (6 bases). The TCR was taken from a man between 18 and 35 years old in good health. Some clones in this sample may be carry-over from other donors' samples. The CDR3 DNA sequence: TGTGCCAGCAGTATAGGACAGAGATATGGCTACACCTTC. It is translated as CASSIGQRYGYTF.